Below are 5 T cell receptor beta chains sequenced from a single sample in a study of PD-1 blockade in classical Hodgkin lymphoma. Described time point: cycle 4 day 1 (C4D1), after 5 to 7 weeks of nivolumab. The patients all showed relapse after autologous stem cell transplantation, while their brentuximab vedotin exposure varied. Clones were sequenced by immunoSEQ multiplex PCR, and TCRdb holds only the in-frame ones, with some missing. The repertoire includes over 6,500 clones, around three quarters of them detected once, and 45% sits in the top ten. Sample: peripheral blood mononuclear cells (PBMCs), taken before the fourth cycle of nivolumab. The receptors originated from a human donor with classical Hodgkin lymphoma.

The genes are TRBV6-6 and TRBJ1-2; 7 bases match TRBD1. Trimming at V came to 6 bases and at J to 0 bases, leaving 10 bases not matched to a gene. CDR3 length: 16 residues. CDR1 and CDR2 from the germline V gene are MNHNY and SVGAGI (reference sequence). CDR3 protein: CASSPGQPKSNYGYTF. CDR3 DNA sequence: TGTGCCAGCAGCCCGGGACAGCCAAAATCTAACTATGGCTACACCTTC.

The rearrangement joins TRBV1 to TRBJ2-1. TRBV1 is a recognized pseudogene. The CDR3 runs to 17 residues. The CDR3 DNA is TGCACCAGCAGCCAAGATTATAAGGGACGAGACTGCAATGAGCAGTTCTTC. This sequence encodes CTSSQDYKGRDCNEQFF.

This clone was detected only a few times. The chain links TRBV19 to TRBJ2-1, with 10 bases that match TRBD2. The CDR3 is made up of 15 amino acids. Germline V gene data show CDR1 as LNHDA and CDR2 as SQIVND (reference sequence). V lost 1 base to trimming and J lost 4 bases; unmatched junction nucleotides: 1. CDR3 in DNA: TGTGCCAGTAGTATAGGGACTAGCGGTTACAATGAGCAGTTCTTC. This translates into CASSIGTSGYNEQFF. The full variable domain, its missing parts supplied by reference TRBV19 and TRBJ2-1, is DGGITQSPKYLFRKEGQNVTLSCEQNLNHDAMYWYRQDPGQGLRLIYYSQIVNDFQKGDIAEGYSVSREKKESFPLTVTSAQKNPTAFYLCASSIGTSGYNEQFFGPGTRLTVL.

This clone was detected a few times. This chain uses TRBV10-3 with TRBJ1-1, with a tentative D call TRBD1 (5 bases). The CDR3 runs 13 residues. Germline loops: CDR1 ENHRY, CDR2 SYGVKD. Trimming took 7 bases from V and 1 from J, leaving 10 bases between them. CDR3 DNA sequence: TGTGCCATCAAGGCAGGGCCGAACACTGAAGCTTTCTTT. Translation gives CAIKAGPNTEAFF.

This clone appeared a few times. The rearrangement joins TRBV10-1 to TRBJ1-1; D uncertain. The ends were cut back, 0 bases at V and 0 bases at J, with 8 bases in the middle. The CDR3 runs to 15 residues. Germline V gene data show CDR1 as WNHNN and CDR2 as SYGVQD (reference sequence). CDR3 region: CASSESSDLNTEAFF. The CDR3 coding sequence is TGCGCCAGCAGTGAGTCGAGCGATTTGAACACTGAAGCTTTCTTT.